The TCR beta chain described here comes from a study of blood T cell repertoires in COVID-19 (dated by TCRdb to 2020 to 2021). Regarding the research as a whole: Samples covering the acute and convalescent phases of COVID-19 were provided by collaborators in the United States, Italy and Spain. The prospective study material was composed of cDNA or gDNA derived from T cells, B-cell-depleted T cells, or PBMCs. The dataset comprised deeply sampled blood TCRbeta repertoires from subjects exposed to, actively infected with, or recovered from COVID-19. A freely available public database, intended as a resource for researchers studying the immune response to SARS-CoV-2, is where the repertoires were released. The samples were drawn from two sources: the first 160 participants of the ongoing ImmuneRACE study, and fewer than 1,500 subjects contributed by 6 global collaborators. Sample metadata almost always included a de-identified subject ID, COVID-19 status, age in years and sex. Where available, HLA class I and class II types were obtained from metadata supplied by the sample provider rather than from assay-based typing. General findings and caveats noted by the study authors: Clinical and demographic metadata were provided uncurated, with the amount varying by source and participant.

The collaborating institutions used their own protocols to collect whole blood in K2EDTA tubes. For TCRbeta analysis, collaborator samples were shipped as frozen whole blood, as isolated PBMCs, or as DNA extracted from either sample type. TCRbeta CDR3 regions were amplified from genomic DNA by means of the immunoSEQ Assay, a bias-controlled multiplex PCR. In the paper's pipeline: The number of nucleated cells in each sample was estimated by amplification of reference gene primers within the assay. Sequence reads were collapsed and filtered to measure the absolute abundance of every unique TCRbeta CDR3 rearrangement. For each sample, productive Simpson clonality was calculated as the square root of Simpson's diversity index across productive rearrangements. TCRdb took this table from immuneACCESS and kept in-frame rearrangements with V and J called. Such tables lack part of the clones; where checked against another copy, unresolved V genes explain under half of the gap, and the rest is unexplained. The V and J calls and clone size are taken from that table; D and trimming were inferred from the DNA. The table for this sample lists 140,000 to 150,000 clones; around 76% of them were counted only once. Roughly 4.5% of the sample goes to the ten largest clones.

About this clone itself: This clone's antigen is unknown. Base qualities are not provided; no much larger clone lies one nucleotide away.

CDR1 MDHEN and CDR2 SYDVKM were looked up in the germline V gene. Its CDR3 holds 14 amino acids, cysteine through phenylalanine. The sequence is cut down to CDR3 DNA, 42 bases in frame from base 1. V sheds 3 bases and J sheds 2 bases, leaving 8 bases between their ends. Sequencing was done on a sample of peripheral blood. The rearrangement joined TRBV28 to TRBJ1-3; no D gene can be assigned with confidence. This TCR derives from a man in his fifties or sixties with acute or convalescent COVID-19. The CDR3 sequence is CASSFGWTGNTIYF. The DNA is as follows: TGTGCCAGCAGTTTCGGGTGGACTGGAAACACCATATATTTT.